One T cell receptor beta chain is described in this entry. Per germline, CDR1 SGHAT and CDR2 FQNNGV. There are 13 residues in the CDR3. Trimming took 3 bases from V and 3 from J, leaving 9 bases between them. Repertoires were generated with immunoSEQ multiplex PCR, while TCRdb's copy carries only in-frame clones and drops some. The repertoire has under 70,000 clones, approximately 86% of them found once; the top ten carry 0.85% to 1.4%. The record originates from a study of OX40 agonist ivuxolimab in advanced cancers. This material consisted of CD4+ or CD8+ T cells sorted from blood, taken in a trial of the OX40 agonist ivuxolimab. This rearrangement joins TRBV11-2 to TRBJ2-7; the D gene could be TRBD1 or TRBD2 (5 bases each). This sequence was found in an adult with an advanced solid tumor such as melanoma, head and neck, liver or kidney cancer. The CDR3 spells CASSLGRSYEQYF. The DNA for the CDR3 is TGTGCCAGCAGCTTGGGACGGAGCTACGAGCAGTACTTC.